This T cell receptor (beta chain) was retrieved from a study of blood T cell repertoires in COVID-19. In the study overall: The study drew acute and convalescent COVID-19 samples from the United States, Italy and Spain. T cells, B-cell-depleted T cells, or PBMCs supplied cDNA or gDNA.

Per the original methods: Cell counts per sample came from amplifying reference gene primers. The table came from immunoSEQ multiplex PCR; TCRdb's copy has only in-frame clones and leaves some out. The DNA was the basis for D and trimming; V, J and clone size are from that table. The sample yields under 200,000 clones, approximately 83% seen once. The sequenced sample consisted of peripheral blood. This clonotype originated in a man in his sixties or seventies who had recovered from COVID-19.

The CDR3 here is CASTPFGQGSHEQYF. CDR3 bases: TGTGCCAGCACGCCCTTCGGACAGGGGAGTCACGAGCAGTACTTC. The V and J genes are TRBV3-1 (or the pseudogene TRBV3-2) and TRBJ2-7; 9 bases fit TRBD1. V trimming: 7 bases; J trimming: 5 bases; junction bases outside the gene matches: 12. Germline-derived CDR1 and CDR2 are LGHDT and YNNKEL (reference sequence). The CDR3 totals 15 residues.